The sequence of this T cell receptor beta chain was determined in a study of shared clonotypes between healthy human individuals (dated by TCRdb to about 2020). For the wider study: Three men and a couple of women, aged 18 to 49 years, made up the cohort. To estimate repertoire size and how much clonotype sharing occurs between individuals, the study deeply sequenced the blood TCR repertoires of several healthy adults. Different laboratories and diverse techniques were used to prepare libraries and sequence TCR repertoires, to increase sequencing depth and limit assay-specific biases. Per donor, leukapheresis produced somewhere between about 0.94 and 8.9 billion PBMCs. On the study overall, not on this receptor specifically: Sampling was restricted to blood, and TCR repertoires in tissues likely differ from the TCR repertoires found in blood. Because the study included a small number of donors, the genetic and exposure-history diversity represented was limited. Pairwise subsampling led to the expectation that sequencing depth would affect the degree of clonotype sharing among donors.

The donors were healthy, HIV-negative adults who had no recently reported acute infections or vaccinations. Every donor was a Caucasian adult living in Nashville, Tennessee, USA. For unsorted samples, tens of millions of PBMCs were counted, and genomic DNA was extracted using the QIAamp DNA Blood Mini kit. Blood was obtained by leukapheresis, after which PBMCs were separated by Ficoll-Histopaque density gradient centrifugation and cryopreserved in liquid nitrogen vapor phase. TCR CDR3 regions were amplified from genomic DNA by multiplex PCR using the deep immunoSEQ assay. Genomic DNA extracted from each cell subset was distributed evenly over all wells of several immunoSEQ 96-well plates, and each plate served as one replicate. For unsorted PBMC, each replicate PCR was loaded with roughly 330 ng genomic DNA, equivalent to tens of thousands of T cell genomes. Ten immunoSEQ deep assay plates were used to sequence the unsorted PBMC genomic DNA. Purified libraries were quantified with a Qubit 3.0 fluorometer, sized on a Bioanalyzer 2100, and re-quantified with the KAPA Library Quantification kit. A separate single-read 150-cycle Illumina NextSeq 550 flow cell was used to sequence each immunoSEQ 96-well plate. The authors' analysis ran thus. Because only junctional sequences without quality scores were contained in the immunoSEQ output, filtering matching that applied to full-length reads could not be performed. Sequences were annotated with PyIR, a Python wrapper for IgBLAST v1.9, and V/J genes and CDR3 were assigned using IMGT germline references. Any read was removed if the V/J assignment was weak (E-value above 1e-6), the CDR3 was missing, or the read contained stop codons, out-of-frame junctions, or ambiguous translated residues. A V3J clonotype was defined by an identical inferred V gene, J gene, and CDR3 amino acid sequence. Percentage overlap between repertoires was calculated by dividing the number of shared unique clonotypes by the size of the smaller repertoire. RTK rarefaction, the Chao1 estimator, and Recon v2.1 estimates of unobserved clonotypes were used to assess repertoire richness. TCRdb holds this immuneACCESS table with in-frame rearrangements only. Some clones are missing; in checked studies, unresolved V genes explain under half, and the rest has no known cause. V, J and clone size are taken as reported in that table, and D and trimming were inferred from the DNA itself. This sample gives 450,000 to 500,000 clones in total; 70% to 80% of them show up just once. The top ten constitute 12% of the sample.

Comments on this clone: This clone's antigen is unknown. A much larger clonotype is one base distant, so this may be a read error. This same CDR3 is encoded by further DNA sequences in the sample.

The CDR3 numbers 14 residues from cysteine through phenylalanine. Only the CDR3 DNA stays, 42 bases, in frame from base 1. CDR1 and CDR2 (GTSNPN, SVGIG) derive from the germline V gene (reference sequence). The sequence derives from a middle-aged woman in good health. Some clones in this sample may be carry-over from other donors' samples. The chain is made from TRBV30 and TRBJ1-5, and the D gene may be TRBD1, 6 bases matching. The sequenced sample was PBMCs. The DNA reads as follows: TGTGCCTGGAGTAAAGGCGGGGGCAATCAGCCACAGCATTTT. Its protein is CAWSKGGGNQPQHF.